A single sample is the source of the 19 T cell receptor beta chains below, sequenced in a study of tumor-infiltrating lymphocytes in oesophageal squamous cell carcinoma. Using its own MiXCR run on the PCR reads, TCRdb lists one record per CDR3 protein. Of 8,500 to 9,000 distinct CDR3 sequences listed, 66% are singletons. Sequencing used esophageal tumor tissue. The receptors come from a female donor with esophageal squamous cell carcinoma.

This clonotype was seen a few times. This chain uses TRBV28 with TRBJ2-5, with D unresolved. TRBJ2-7 explains the end of the DNA better; the J call may be wrong. CDR1 MDHEN and CDR2 SYDVKM come from the germline V gene. CDR3 length equals 14 residues. This CDR3 is CASSLFPGSYEQYF. In DNA form, the CDR3 reads TGTGCCAGCAGTTTATTTCCCGGGTCCTACGAGCAGTACTTC.

The genes are TRBV27 and TRBJ2-7, with TRBD2 matching 7 bases. TRBJ2-1 explains the end of the DNA better; the J call may be wrong. The length of the CDR3 is 17 residues. Germline V lookup: CDR1 MNHEY, CDR2 SMNVEV (reference sequence). DNA for the CDR3: TGTGCCAGCAGTTCACTAAGCGGGAAGGGCCCCTACAATGAGCAGTTCTTC. Encoded protein: CASSSLSGKGPYNEQFF.

This clonotype has only one observation. The V gene is TRBV7-8, the J gene TRBJ2-4; tentatively, D is TRBD2 (6 bases). The DNA end favors TRBJ2-7, so the J call may be wrong. Germline-derived CDR1 and CDR2 are SGHVS and FQNEAQ. CDR3 length: 14 residues. The CDR3 sequence is CASSLNRRVTEQYF. In DNA form, the CDR3 reads TGTGCCAGCAGCCTAAACAGGAGGGTGACCGAGCAGTACTTC.

The sample holds many counts of this clonotype. V gene TRBV11-3 combines with J gene TRBJ2-1; the match to TRBD2 covers 11 bases. The CDR3 sequence is 15 residues long. Germline CDR1 reads SGHNT; CDR2 reads YENEEA. The trim removed 5 bases at V and 4 bases at J, leaving 4 bases unmatched. The CDR3 loop reads CASSLGTSGYNEQFF. CDR3 nucleotide sequence: TGTGCCAGCAGCCTGGGGACTAGCGGTTACAATGAGCAGTTCTTC.

By sample fraction, this clonotype is large. This rearrangement joins TRBV7-2 to TRBJ1-6, with D uncertain. Germline CDR1 and CDR2: SGHTA and FQGNSA. V was pared by 5 bases and J by 3 bases, with 5 bases between. The CDR3 has 13 amino acids. The CDR3: CASSPNYNSPLHF. The CDR3 DNA reads TGTGCCAGCAGCCCGAACTATAATTCACCCCTCCACTTT. The full variable domain, rest sourced from reference TRBV7-2 and TRBJ1-6, is GAGVSQSPSNKVTEKGKDVELRCDPISGHTALYWYRQSLGQGLEFLIYFQGNSAPDKSGLPSDRFSAERTGGSVSTLTIQRTQQEDSAVYLCASSPNYNSPLHFGNGTRLTVT.

The genes are TRBV7-4 and TRBJ2-5; 15 bases line up with TRBD2. The J call is in doubt because the DNA end fits TRBJ2-1 better. Germline V gene data show CDR1 as SGHVT and CDR2 as SQSDAQ. The CDR3 has 22 amino acids. The CDR3 sequence is CASSLVERPGLAGGPNYNEQFF. CDR3 bases: TGTGCCAGCAGCTTAGTTGAGCGGCCGGGACTAGCGGGAGGACCAAACTACAATGAGCAGTTCTTC.

This chain uses TRBV7-3 with TRBJ2-1, with 7 bases identical to TRBD1. This CDR3 region has 14 residues. V lost 1 base and J lost 6; bases outside the gene matches: 3. From germline, CDR1 is SGHTA and CDR2 FQGTGA. DNA of the CDR3: TGTGCCAGCAGCTTAAGTTCAGGGGGCAATGAGCAGTTCTTC. Its protein is CASSLSSGGNEQFF.

Worth noting for this clonotype: Its ends do not fully match the called genes, so a read error is possible. V gene TRBV7-7 combines with J gene TRBJ2-1; TRBD2 aligns across 10 bases. The germline V gene has CDR1 SSHAT and CDR2 FNYEAQ (reference sequence). The CDR3 extends over 15 amino acids. The DNA of the CDR3 is TGTGCTAGCAGCTTATTAGCGGGGGGCCTAAATGAGCAGTTCTTC. This codes for CASSLLAGGLNEQFF.

This clonotype appeared a few times. J is TRBJ2-1 and V is TRBV6-1; a weak D match, TRBD1 (6 bases). V lost 5 bases and J lost 3, with 17 bases in between. The CDR3 spans 16 residues. The germline CDR1 and CDR2 sequences are MNHNS and SASEGT. The CDR3 DNA sequence: TGTGCCAGCAGTTATACAGGGCGTGGATACTACAATGAGCAGTTCTTC. This gives the protein CASSYTGRGYYNEQFF.

The V and J genes are TRBV7-2 and TRBJ2-3, with 7 bases identical to TRBD2. V shed 5 bases and J 4 bases; nucleotides not matched to a gene: 18. CDR1 and CDR2 (germline): SGHTA, FQGNSA. The CDR3 consists of 18 residues. In nucleotides, the CDR3 is TGTGCCAGCAGCCCCAACTACACCGGGAGGACCCTCCCAGATACGCAGTATTTT. This sequence encodes CASSPNYTGRTLPDTQYF. Complete variable domain (other parts from reference TRBV7-2 and TRBJ2-3): GAGVSQSPSNKVTEKGKDVELRCDPISGHTALYWYRQSLGQGLEFLIYFQGNSAPDKSGLPSDRFSAERTGGSVSTLTIQRTQQEDSAVYLCASSPNYTGRTLPDTQYFGPGTRLTVL.

CDR3 in DNA: TGTGCCAGCATTATTCCCCGGACACCACCTTACTACGAGCAGTACTTC. This gives the protein CASIIPRTPPYYEQYF. This chain uses TRBV6-1 with TRBJ2-5; D is perhaps TRBD1 (5 bases). Near its end, the DNA agrees better with TRBJ2-7, so the J call may be wrong. The germline V gene has CDR1 MNHNS and CDR2 SASEGT. The CDR3 extends over 16 amino acids.

This chain uses TRBV6-5 with TRBJ1-2; D is uncertain. The V end lost 5 bases, the J end lost 5 bases, and 15 bases lay between the germline ends. CDR1 and CDR2 from the germline V gene are MNHEY and SVGAGI. This CDR3 spans 14 amino acids. The CDR3 sequence is CASSDAGLGYGYTF. For the CDR3, the DNA is TGTGCCAGCAGTGATGCCGGGCTGGGGTATGGCTACACCTTC.

The V and J genes are TRBV7-9 and TRBJ2-4; 9 bases line up with TRBD1. Gene TRBJ2-6 matches the end of the DNA better, so the J call may be wrong. Germline V gene lookup returns CDR1 SEHNR and CDR2 FQNEAQ (reference sequence). The CDR3 is 16 residues long. The CDR3 loop reads CASSPATGGGANVLTF. The CDR3 DNA is TGTGCCAGCAGCCCCGCGACAGGGGGAGGGGCCAACGTCCTGACTTTC.

The CDR3 bases are TGTGCCAGCAGTGAAGGTATAAGGGTCCCCTATAGCAATCAGCCCCAGCATTTT. Its protein product is CASSEGIRVPYSNQPQHF. The rearrangement uses TRBV6-2 or TRBV6-3 and TRBJ1-5; D remains ambiguous. The CDR3 is 18 residues long. CDR1 is MNHEY and CDR2 is SVGEGT in the germline V gene. V was clipped by 5 bases and J by 0 bases, with 20 bases between them.

This sequence joins TRBV7-2 and TRBJ1-2; TRBD1 aligns across 7 bases. The CDR3 contains 14 residues. V lost 5 bases to trimming and J lost 5 bases; unmatched junction nucleotides: 8. Germline CDR1 and CDR2: SGHTA and FQGNSA. CDR3 DNA sequence: TGTGCCAGCAGCCGCCCGGGACAGATATATGGCTACACCTTC. It specifies CASSRPGQIYGYTF.

This clonotype has just a few counts. J is TRBJ2-5 and V is TRBV7-8; D is uncertain. Germline CDR1 and CDR2: SGHVS and FQNEAQ. The V and J ends lost 3 bases and 4 bases respectively, with 9 bases between them. This CDR3 contains 13 residues. The CDR3 protein is CASSFSGGETQYF. DNA of the CDR3: TGTGCCAGCAGCTTTTCGGGCGGAGAGACCCAGTACTTC.

The chain recombines TRBV27 with TRBJ2-5; a weak D match, TRBD1 (5 bases). The J call may be incorrect, as the DNA end agrees better with TRBJ1-2. The germline gives CDR1 MNHEY, CDR2 SMNVEV (reference sequence). CDR3 size: 13 residues. The CDR3 region is CASSFGHSYGYTF. CDR3 sequence (DNA): TGTGCCAGCAGTTTCGGACACAGCTATGGCTACACCTTC.

V usage is TRBV11-3 and J usage is TRBJ2-3, with 7 bases identical to TRBD2. The DNA end favors TRBJ2-5, so the J call may be wrong. CDR1 is SGHNT and CDR2 is YENEEA in the germline V gene. This CDR3 is built from 15 residues. The CDR3 region is CASSLEGREQETQYF. The CDR3, as DNA: TGTGCCAGCAGCTTGGAGGGGAGGGAACAAGAGACCCAGTACTTC.

This rearrangement joins TRBV7-2 to TRBJ2-5, with D unclear. The CDR3 has 15 residues. Looked up from germline, CDR1 is SGHTA and CDR2 is FQGNSA. V was pared by 5 bases and J by 1 base, with 14 bases between. The CDR3 nucleotides read TGTGCCAGCAGCGCAAGTCGACAACTCCAAGAGACCCAGTACTTC. Its protein product is CASSASRQLQETQYF.